Listed below are T cell receptor beta chains from one sample, sequenced in a study of Tregs in tolerant kidney transplant recipients. These receptors' targets are unknown. Measured with immunoSEQ multiplex PCR; TCRdb has only the in-frame clones, and not every one. Of approximately 45,000 clones listed, roughly 96% are singletons. The sequenced material came from Tregs from blood cultured with allogeneic cells. The receptors here all came from a human donor in good health. The CDR3 runs from the conserved cysteine through the conserved F or W. Fields, in order: J gene, clone size, D gene, V gene, CDR3 protein, CDR3 DNA. The D gene is left open where the match is weak. Where a row states a size, it is once, few, many or the class of an expanded clone; other rows omit it.

J: TRBJ1-2; size: NA; D: NA; V: TRBV14; CDR3: CASSSGGGYGYGYTF; DNA: TGTGCCAGCAGCTCGGGCGGAGGGTACGGCTATGGCTACACCTTC
J: TRBJ2-2; size: NA; D: NA; V: TRBV5-1; CDR3: CASSLEDPRRELFF; DNA: TGCGCCAGCAGCTTGGAGGACCCTCGAAGGGAGCTGTTTTTT
J: TRBJ1-2; size: NA; D: NA; V: TRBV7-2; CDR3: CASSLVGGGYTF; DNA: TGTGCCAGCAGCTTAGTTGGTGGTGGCTACACCTTC
J: TRBJ2-5; size: NA; D: NA; V: TRBV7-6; CDR3: CASSHQAGQTQYF; DNA: TGTGCCAGCAGCCACCAGGCAGGGCAGACCCAGTACTTC
J: TRBJ1-5; size: NA; D: NA; V: TRBV5-8; CDR3: CASSKKTGARNQPQHF; DNA: TGTGCCAGCAGCAAAAAAACCGGGGCGAGAAATCAGCCCCAGCATTTT
J: TRBJ1-2; size: few; D: TRBD1; V: TRBV6-1; CDR3: CASSEVPGQEFYGYTF; DNA: TGTGCCAGCAGTGAAGTACCGGGACAGGAGTTCTATGGCTACACCTTC
J: TRBJ1-3; size: NA; D: NA; V: TRBV15; CDR3: CATSRDGRTFGNTIYF; DNA: TGTGCCACCAGCAGAGATGGTAGGACGTTTGGAAACACCATATATTTT
J: TRBJ2-3; size: NA; D: NA; V: TRBV5-6; CDR3: CASSLRQVGYTDTQYF; DNA: TGTGCCAGCAGCTTGAGGCAGGTGGGGTACACAGATACGCAGTATTTT
J: TRBJ1-1; size: NA; D: TRBD1; V: TRBV11-2; CDR3: CASSLDPGTGAAFF; DNA: TGTGCCAGCAGCTTAGATCCGGGGACAGGGGCAGCTTTCTTT
J: TRBJ2-5; size: NA; D: TRBD1; V: TRBV7-9; CDR3: CASSIRTGQETQYF; DNA: TGTGCCAGCAGCATCCGGACAGGGCAAGAGACCCAGTACTTC
J: TRBJ2-7; size: NA; D: TRBD1; V: TRBV7-8; CDR3: CASSRTGNEQYF; DNA: TGTGCCAGCAGCCGGACAGGGAACGAGCAGTACTTC
J: TRBJ2-5; size: NA; D: TRBD1; V: TRBV6-5; CDR3: CASTYRGLETQYF; DNA: TGTGCCAGCACTTACAGGGGGCTAGAGACCCAGTACTTC
J: TRBJ1-3; size: NA; D: TRBD1; V: TRBV4-2; CDR3: CASSRDGQGTRGNTIYF; DNA: TGTGCCAGCAGCCGAGATGGACAGGGGACAAGAGGAAACACCATATATTTT
J: TRBJ1-1; size: NA; D: NA; V: TRBV30; CDR3: CAWKSRPGTEAFF; DNA: TGTGCCTGGAAGTCCAGGCCAGGCACTGAAGCTTTCTTT
J: TRBJ1-4; size: NA; D: NA; V: TRBV5-1; CDR3: CASSWGAATNEKLFF; DNA: TGCGCCAGCAGCTGGGGCGCTGCAACTAATGAAAAACTGTTTTTT
J: TRBJ2-1; size: NA; D: TRBD2; V: TRBV19; CDR3: CASSIRLARVWNEQFF; DNA: TGTGCCAGTAGTATAAGACTAGCGAGAGTTTGGAATGAGCAGTTCTTC